Shown below are 16 T cell receptor beta chains from a single sample sequenced in a study of blood T cell repertoires in COVID-19. Clones were read by immunoSEQ multiplex PCR, and TCRdb kept only the in-frame ones, dropping some. In the table there are about 50,000 clones, 75% to 90% of which are singletons. Sequencing was done on a sample of peripheral blood. All receptors come from a human donor with active COVID-19. The donor label of this sample is uncertain.

The chain uses TRBV6-5 and TRBJ2-4; 7 bases are shared with TRBD2. CDR1 is MNHEY, CDR2 SVGAGI, per germline. The CDR3 has 11 residues. V lost 7 bases to trimming and J lost 9 bases; unmatched junction nucleotides: 3. CDR3 DNA: TGTGCCAGCACCCCGGGGGGCATTCAGTACTTC. This translates into CASTPGGIQYF.

The chain recombines TRBV28 with TRBJ1-1, with 8 bases lining up with TRBD1. Trimming cost V 6 bases and J 8 bases; bases outside gene matches: 14. Germline V gene sequence: CDR1 MDHEN, CDR2 SYDVKM. The CDR3 runs 15 residues. CDR3 nucleotide sequence: TGTGCCAGCAGCTACCGACGACAGGGGAGGGTCGAAGCTTTCTTT. This gives the protein CASSYRRQGRVEAFF.

V gene TRBV18 combines with J gene TRBJ1-5; D not resolved. The CDR3 is 17 amino acids. V lost 0 bases and J lost 1, with 13 bases in between. Germline-derived CDR1 and CDR2 are KGHSH and LQKENI. The CDR3 spells CASSPPVVGVSNQPQHF. For the CDR3, the DNA is TGTGCCAGCTCACCACCCGTGGTCGGGGTAAGCAATCAGCCCCAGCATTTT. Supplemented by reference TRBV18 and TRBJ1-5, the full variable domain reads NAGVMQNPRHLVRRRGQEARLRCSPMKGHSHVYWYRQLPEEGLKFMVYLQKENIIDESGMPKERFSAEFPKEGPSILRIQQVVRGDSAAYFCASSPPVVGVSNQPQHFGDGTRLSIL.

The CDR3 protein is CASSPPLGGGIQYF. The CDR3 DNA follows: TGTGCCAGCAGCCCCCCACTGGGAGGTGGCATTCAGTACTTC. The rearrangement links TRBV21-1 to TRBJ2-4; the table's D call TRBD2 went unverified against the DNA. TRBV21-1 is classified as a pseudogene. The CDR3 is made up of 14 amino acids.

This CDR3 is CAWSVLLNTDTQYF. The CDR3 DNA follows: TGTGCCTGGAGTGTATTACTAAACACAGATACGCAGTATTTT. The rearrangement links TRBV30 to TRBJ2-3, with D unclear. This CDR3 comprises 14 residues. V gave up 0 bases and J gave up 2 bases, with 9 bases separating them. Germline values: CDR1 GTSNPN, CDR2 SVGIG (reference sequence).

This chain connects TRBV5-1 to TRBJ2-7; D unclear. The germline V gene encodes CDR1 SGHRS and CDR2 YFSETQ. Trimming removed 3 bases at V and 0 bases at J, with 13 bases between. This CDR3 contains 15 residues. CDR3 sequence: CASSSGAATSYEQYF. CDR3 DNA: TGCGCCAGCAGCTCCGGTGCGGCTACCTCCTACGAGCAGTACTTC.

The chain combines TRBV30 with TRBJ1-4; maybe TRBD1 (6 bases). V lost 0 bases and J lost 8, with 13 bases in between. The CDR3 runs to 14 residues. Looked up from germline, CDR1 is GTSNPN and CDR2 is SVGIG (reference sequence). CDR3 amino acids: CAWSVRRGREKLFF. CDR3 DNA: TGTGCCTGGAGTGTACGCAGGGGACGGGAAAAACTGTTTTTT.

CDR3 sequence: CASRASGGAYNEQFF. DNA for the CDR3: TGTGCCAGCAGAGCGAGCGGGGGTGCCTACAATGAGCAGTTCTTC. The genes are TRBV7-3 and TRBJ2-1; 8 bases line up with TRBD2. This CDR3 has 15 residues. The ends lost 6 bases at V and 2 bases at J; junction bases unmatched: 6. CDR1 SGHTA and CDR2 FQGTGA come from the germline V gene.

The chain uses TRBV9 and TRBJ2-1, with 7 bases fitting TRBD2. The germline CDR1 and CDR2 sequences are SGDLS and YYNGEE. This CDR3 is built from 16 residues. V lost 0 bases to trimming and J lost 6 bases; unmatched junction nucleotides: 9. The CDR3 region has the DNA TGTGCCAGCAGCGTAGCGGGGAGGGCCGGGGTCAATGAGCAGTTCTTC. It specifies CASSVAGRAGVNEQFF.

The chain joins TRBV5-4 to TRBJ2-3; 8 nucleotides agree with TRBD1. The V and J ends lost 4 bases and 4 bases, in that order; junction bases with no gene match: 11. The V gene's germline CDR1 is SGHNT and CDR2 YYREEE (reference sequence). The CDR3 covers 16 residues. CDR3 region: CASSPRQGRGPDTQYF. The CDR3 DNA reads TGTGCCAGCAGCCCAAGACAGGGGAGAGGCCCAGATACGCAGTATTTT. Together with reference TRBV5-4 and TRBJ2-3, the CDR3 gives the full variable domain: ETGVTQSPTHLIKTRGQQVTLRCSSQSGHNTVSWYQQALGQGPQFIFQYYREEENGRGNFPPRFSGLQFPNYSSELNVNALELDDSALYLCASSPRQGRGPDTQYFGPGTRLTVL.

The V call is TRBV3-1 (or the pseudogene TRBV3-2), the J call TRBJ1-1; D is ambiguous. CDR1 LGHDT and CDR2 YNNKEL come from the germline V gene (reference sequence). This CDR3 is built from 13 residues. The V and J ends lost 1 base and 5 bases respectively, with 8 bases between them. CDR3 sequence reads: CASSQGEQTEAFF. The CDR3, as DNA: TGTGCCAGCAGCCAAGGAGAGCAAACTGAAGCTTTCTTT.

The rearrangement links TRBV10-3 to TRBJ2-7; the D is unclear. Germline V gives CDR1 ENHRY, CDR2 SYGVKD. Between the trimmed V and J ends, which lost 4 bases and 5 bases, there was a span of 9 bases. The CDR3 loop spans 12 amino acids. The CDR3 sequence: CAISGPTHEQYF. The CDR3 DNA follows: TGTGCCATCAGTGGGCCCACCCACGAGCAGTACTTC.

This chain connects TRBV2 to TRBJ1-1, with D possibly being TRBD1 (5 bases). The ends were cut back, 7 bases at V and 5 bases at J, with 14 bases in the middle. The CDR3 is 13 residues long. Germline V gene data show CDR1 as SNHLY and CDR2 as FYNNEI. The CDR3 DNA sequence: TGTGCCAGCACTGGGACTCGGGGAACTGAAGCTTTCTTT. Its protein product is CASTGTRGTEAFF.

The rearrangement uses TRBV7-9 and TRBJ1-1; D ambiguous. CDR3 length: 12 amino acids. The germline V gene has CDR1 SEHNR and CDR2 FQNEAQ (reference sequence). V was trimmed by 6 bases and J by 5 bases, leaving 10 bases between them. The CDR3 is CASSRPRTEAFF. Written as DNA, the CDR3 is TGTGCCAGCAGTCGACCTAGAACTGAAGCTTTCTTT.

A few counts support this clone. This chain connects TRBV5-1 to TRBJ1-6, with D maybe TRBD1 (5 bases). Trimming removed 4 bases at V and 8 bases at J, with 13 bases between. Germline V gene sequence: CDR1 SGHRS, CDR2 YFSETQ. This CDR3 region has 14 residues. The chain's CDR3 is CASSRARGDSPLHF. The CDR3 DNA follows: TGCGCCAGCAGCCGTGCAAGGGGTGATTCACCCCTCCACTTT.

This chain connects TRBV7-2 to TRBJ1-2; TRBD1 might be the D (5 bases). Germline values: CDR1 SGHTA, CDR2 FQGNSA. This CDR3 is 13 amino acids long. V dropped 2 bases and J dropped 5 bases, with 9 bases sitting between them. The CDR3 reads CASSLNGGYGYTF. The CDR3 DNA reads as TGTGCCAGCAGCTTAAACGGGGGATATGGCTACACCTTC.